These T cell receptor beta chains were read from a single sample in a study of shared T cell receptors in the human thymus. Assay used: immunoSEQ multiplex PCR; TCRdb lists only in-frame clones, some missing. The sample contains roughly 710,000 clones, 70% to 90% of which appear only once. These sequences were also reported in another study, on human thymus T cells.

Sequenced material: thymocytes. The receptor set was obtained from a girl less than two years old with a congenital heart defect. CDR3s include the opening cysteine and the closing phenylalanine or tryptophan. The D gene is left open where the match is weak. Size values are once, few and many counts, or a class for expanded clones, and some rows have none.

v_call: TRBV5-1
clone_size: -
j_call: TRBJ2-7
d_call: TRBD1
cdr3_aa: CASSLEYRDRDIYEQYF
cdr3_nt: TGCGCCAGCAGCTTGGAATACCGGGACAGGGACATCTACGAGCAGTACTTC

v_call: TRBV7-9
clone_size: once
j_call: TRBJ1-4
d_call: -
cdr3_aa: CASSNQGGGFGEKLFF
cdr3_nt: TGTGCCAGCAGCAACCAGGGCGGGGGATTTGGCGAAAAACTGTTTTTT

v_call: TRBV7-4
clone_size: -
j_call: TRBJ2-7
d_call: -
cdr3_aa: CASSPQGTVNEQYF
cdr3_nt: TGTGCCAGCAGCCCACAGGGAACGGTCAACGAGCAGTACTTC

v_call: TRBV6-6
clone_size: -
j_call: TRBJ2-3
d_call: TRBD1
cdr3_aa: CASSSPGQGASDTQYF
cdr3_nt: TGTGCCAGCAGTAGTCCGGGACAGGGGGCATCAGATACGCAGTATTTT

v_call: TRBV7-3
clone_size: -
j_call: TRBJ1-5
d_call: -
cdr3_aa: CASSLKLFVRVGAHQPQHF
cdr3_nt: TGTGCCAGCAGCTTAAAACTATTTGTAAGGGTTGGGGCTCATCAGCCCCAGCATTTT

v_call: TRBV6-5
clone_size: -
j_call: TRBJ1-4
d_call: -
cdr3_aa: CASSQQGENEKLFF
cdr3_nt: TGTGCCAGCAGCCAACAAGGGGAAAATGAAAAACTGTTTTTT

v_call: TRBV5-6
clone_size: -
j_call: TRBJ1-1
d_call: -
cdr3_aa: CASSFSHETGNTEAFF
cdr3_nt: TGTGCCAGCAGCTTTTCCCATGAGACAGGGAACACTGAAGCTTTCTTT

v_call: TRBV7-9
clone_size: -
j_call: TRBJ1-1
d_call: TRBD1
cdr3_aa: CASSSPTGENTEAFF
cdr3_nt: TGTGCCAGCAGTTCGCCTACAGGGGAAAACACTGAAGCTTTCTTT

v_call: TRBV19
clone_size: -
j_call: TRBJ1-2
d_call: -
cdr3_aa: CATKGRGAHNYGYTF
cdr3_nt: TGTGCCACCAAGGGTCGGGGGGCCCATAACTATGGCTACACCTTC

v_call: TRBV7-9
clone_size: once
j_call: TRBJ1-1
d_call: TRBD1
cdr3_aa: CASSLLLTGSTEAFF
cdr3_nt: TGTGCCAGCAGCTTACTTTTGACAGGGAGCACTGAAGCTTTCTTT

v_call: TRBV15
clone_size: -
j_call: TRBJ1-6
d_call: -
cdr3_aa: CATSRDPWVRGLNSPLHF
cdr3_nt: TGTGCCACCAGCAGAGACCCGTGGGTCAGGGGTTTGAATTCACCCCTCCACTTT

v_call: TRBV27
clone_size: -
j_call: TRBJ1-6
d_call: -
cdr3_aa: CASSFILPATSPLHF
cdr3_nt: TGTGCCAGCAGTTTCATACTACCAGCTACCTCCCCCCTCCACTTT

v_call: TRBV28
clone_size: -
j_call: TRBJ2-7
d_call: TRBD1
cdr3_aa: CASSLLVQGGWHEQYF
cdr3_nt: TGTGCCAGCAGTTTATTAGTACAGGGGGGATGGCACGAGCAGTACTTC

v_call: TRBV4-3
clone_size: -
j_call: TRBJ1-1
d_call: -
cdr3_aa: CASSLTLDSNTEAFF
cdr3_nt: TGCGCCAGCAGCCTCACCCTTGACAGCAACACTGAAGCTTTCTTT

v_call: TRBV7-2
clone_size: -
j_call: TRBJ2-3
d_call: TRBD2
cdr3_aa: CASSLVGRGDDTDTQYF
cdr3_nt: TGTGCCAGCAGCTTAGTGGGGCGGGGGGACGACACAGATACGCAGTATTTT

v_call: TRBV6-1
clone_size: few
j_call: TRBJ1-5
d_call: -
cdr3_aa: CASSGQDSNQPQHF
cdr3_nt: TGTGCCAGCAGTGGTCAGGATAGCAATCAGCCCCAGCATTTT

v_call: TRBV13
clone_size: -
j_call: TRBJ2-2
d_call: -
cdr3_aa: CASSSAYGPGELFF
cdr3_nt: TGTGCCAGCAGCTCCGCTTATGGGCCCGGGGAGCTGTTTTTT

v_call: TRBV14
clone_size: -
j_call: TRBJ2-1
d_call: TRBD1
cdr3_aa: CASSQVVLGRDRGNTSYNEQFF
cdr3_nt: TGTGCCAGCAGCCAAGTTGTTCTGGGTAGGGACAGGGGGAATACCTCCTACAATGAGCAGTTCTTC

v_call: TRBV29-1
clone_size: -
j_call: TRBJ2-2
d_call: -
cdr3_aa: CSVERGSDGELFF
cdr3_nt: TGCAGCGTTGAGAGGGGGTCGGACGGGGAGCTGTTTTTT

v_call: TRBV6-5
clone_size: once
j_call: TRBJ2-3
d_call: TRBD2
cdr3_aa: CASSWTSGTSDTQYF
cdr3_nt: TGTGCCAGCAGTTGGACTAGCGGAACGTCGGATACGCAGTATTTT

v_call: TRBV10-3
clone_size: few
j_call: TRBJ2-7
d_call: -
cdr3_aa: CATASGDEQYF
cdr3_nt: TGTGCCACCGCCTCCGGTGACGAGCAGTACTTC

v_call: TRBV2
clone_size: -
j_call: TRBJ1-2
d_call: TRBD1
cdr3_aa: CASTRPTGAYDYGYTF
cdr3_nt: TGTGCCAGCACCAGACCCACAGGGGCCTACGACTATGGCTACACCTTC

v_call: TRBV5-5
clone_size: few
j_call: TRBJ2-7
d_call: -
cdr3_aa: CASSLAPRDFGSYEQYF
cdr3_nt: TGTGCCAGCAGCTTGGCCCCCCGGGACTTTGGCTCCTACGAGCAGTACTTC

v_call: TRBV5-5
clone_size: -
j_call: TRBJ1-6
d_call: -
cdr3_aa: CASSPVPFSSYNSPLHF
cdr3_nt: TGTGCCAGCAGCCCCGTACCTTTCAGCTCCTATAATTCACCCCTCCACTTT

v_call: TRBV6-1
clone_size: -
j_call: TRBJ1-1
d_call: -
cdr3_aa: CATRDTEAFF
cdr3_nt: TGTGCCACCCGGGACACTGAAGCTTTCTTT

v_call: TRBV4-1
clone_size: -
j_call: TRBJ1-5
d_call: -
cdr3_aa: CASSQGPAPFYQPQHF
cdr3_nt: TGCGCCAGCAGCCAAGGCCCAGCGCCTTTTTATCAGCCCCAGCATTTT

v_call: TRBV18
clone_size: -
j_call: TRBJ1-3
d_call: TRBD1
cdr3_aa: CASSPSEWGQRGNTIYF
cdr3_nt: TGTGCCAGCTCACCTAGTGAATGGGGACAGCGTGGAAACACCATATATTTT

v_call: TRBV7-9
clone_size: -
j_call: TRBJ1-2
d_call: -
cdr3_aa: CASSFLPGVAPGYGYTF
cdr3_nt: TGTGCCAGCAGCTTTCTTCCTGGAGTAGCGCCGGGTTATGGCTACACCTTC

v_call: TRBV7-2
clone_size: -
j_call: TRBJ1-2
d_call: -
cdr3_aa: CASSPLPREAKAAYGYTF
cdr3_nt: TGTGCCAGCAGCCCACTCCCACGCGAGGCGAAGGCGGCCTATGGCTACACCTTC

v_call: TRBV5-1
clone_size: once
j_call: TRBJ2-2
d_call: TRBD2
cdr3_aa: CASSTDTLAANTGELFF
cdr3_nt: TGCGCCAGCAGCACGGACACTCTAGCGGCGAACACCGGGGAGCTGTTTTTT

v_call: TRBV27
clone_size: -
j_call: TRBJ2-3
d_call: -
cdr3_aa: CASSPRTGRADTQYF
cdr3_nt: TGTGCCAGCAGTCCACGGACAGGGAGGGCCGATACGCAGTATTTT

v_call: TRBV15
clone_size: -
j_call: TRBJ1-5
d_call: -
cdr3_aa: CATSRDAAYRRQPQHF
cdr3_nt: TGTGCCACCAGCAGAGATGCGGCGTACAGGAGACAGCCCCAGCATTTT

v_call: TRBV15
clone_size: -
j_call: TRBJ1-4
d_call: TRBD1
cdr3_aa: CATSRDKGRLTGANEKLFF
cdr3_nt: TGTGCCACCAGCAGAGATAAGGGGCGATTGACAGGGGCTAATGAAAAACTGTTTTTT

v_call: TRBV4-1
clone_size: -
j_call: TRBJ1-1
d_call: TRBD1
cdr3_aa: CASSQGQGNKAFF
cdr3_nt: TGCGCCAGCAGCCAAGGACAGGGTAATAAAGCTTTCTTT

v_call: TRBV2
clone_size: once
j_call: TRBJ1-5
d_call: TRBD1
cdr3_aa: CASSVHQGDPYSDQPQHF
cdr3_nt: TGTGCCAGCAGTGTTCACCAGGGGGACCCCTATAGCGATCAGCCCCAGCATTTT

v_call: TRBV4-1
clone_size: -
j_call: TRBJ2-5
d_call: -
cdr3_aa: CASSQGGGGLQETQYF
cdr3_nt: TGCGCCAGCAGCCAAGGTGGCGGGGGCCTTCAAGAGACCCAGTACTTC

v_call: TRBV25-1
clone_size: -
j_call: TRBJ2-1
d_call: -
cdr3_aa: CASSGVRGPNEQFF
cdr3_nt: TGTGCCAGCAGTGGCGTCAGGGGTCCGAATGAGCAGTTCTTC

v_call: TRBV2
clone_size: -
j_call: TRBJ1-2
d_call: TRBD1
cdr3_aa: CASSPGQIGGYTF
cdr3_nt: TGTGCCAGCAGTCCGGGACAGATTGGTGGCTACACCTTC

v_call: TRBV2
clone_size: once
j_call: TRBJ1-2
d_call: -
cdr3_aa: CASRGVLDRVSGYTF
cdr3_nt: TGTGCCAGCAGGGGCGTTTTGGACAGAGTATCCGGCTACACCTTC

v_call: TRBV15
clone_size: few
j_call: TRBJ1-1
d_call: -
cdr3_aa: CATSRGAGSKNTEAFF
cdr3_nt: TGTGCCACCAGCAGGGGAGCCGGGAGCAAGAACACTGAAGCTTTCTTT

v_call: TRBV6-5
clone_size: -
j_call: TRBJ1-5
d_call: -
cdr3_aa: CASSYSRGLPQHF
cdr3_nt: TGTGCCAGCAGTTACTCCCGCGGGTTGCCCCAGCATTTT